The following is a T cell receptor beta chain sequence with its context. Antigen specificity is unknown. This record comes from a study of cytomegalovirus exposure and HLA in healthy donors. With 60 Vbeta and 13 Jbeta primers, the PCR was carried out. Sequencing was performed with immunoSEQ multiplex PCR; in TCRdb, only in-frame clones are kept and a portion is missing. Of about 110,000 clones listed, less than 75% are singletons. Study-wide findings and caveats: A highly shared variant cluster was judged a likely technical artifact. Presence/absence analyses assumed roughly uniform sequencing depth across donors.

The sequence derives from a man aged 40-55 years in good health and CMV-seropositive. The sample comprised PBMCs.

CDR3 nucleotides: TGTGCCAGCAGGACTCAAGAGACCCAGTACTTC. It is translated as CASRTQETQYF. The chain joins TRBV2 to TRBJ2-5; no definite D call. V shed 6 bases and J shed 2 bases, with 4 bases lying between them. Looked up from germline, CDR1 is SNHLY and CDR2 is FYNNEI. The CDR3 sequence is 11 residues long.